A selection of T cell receptor beta chains follows, all from one sample in a study of T cells in Graves' hyperthyroidism and ophthalmopathy. TCRdb called the multiplex PCR reads again in MiXCR, with one record for every CDR3 protein. This table holds a few hundred thousand distinct CDR3 sequences, 13% to 15% found once. Material: blood. Receptors originate from a woman younger than 30 with Graves' hyperthyroidism. Each CDR3 is given with its conserved first and last residue. D genes are given only for firm matches. Clone size is shown for a subset of rows, as once, few, many or a class of expanded clone.

abundance,v_gene,d_gene,j_gene,len,CDR3nt,CDR3aa
.,TRBV4-1,TRBD2,TRBJ2-5,16,TGCGCCAGCAGCCAAGTGGTAGCGGGAGTAAGTGAGACCCAGTACTTC,CASSQVVAGVSETQYF
many,TRBV3-1,.,TRBJ2-7,14,TGTGCCAGCAGCCACCCAGGGTTCTCCTACGAGCAGTACTTC,CASSHPGFSYEQYF
few,TRBV20-1,.,TRBJ2-5,14,TGCAGTGCCCCTGAGGGGTTGGGACGGGGGACCCAGTACTTC,CSAPEGLGRGTQYF
.,TRBV7-2,.,TRBJ1-3,15,TGTGCCAGCACCCGCCACGGGCAGGGAGGTTACACCATATATTTT,CASTRHGQGGYTIYF
.,TRBV10-3,.,TRBJ2-1,10,TGTGCCATTTATAACGATGAGCAGTTCTTC,CAIYNDEQFF
few,TRBV7-9,.,TRBJ2-7,11,TGTGCCAGCAGCTTCCTGAACGAGCAGTACTTC,CASSFLNEQYF
many,TRBV12-3/TRBV12-4,.,TRBJ1-1,14,TGTGCCAGCAGTTCAAGGGTATGGGGCACTGAAGCTTTCTTT,CASSSRVWGTEAFF
many,TRBV7-6,.,TRBJ1-5,13,TGTGCCAGCAGCTTATCCTCCCGGCAGCCCCAGCATTTT,CASSLSSRQPQHF
many,TRBV7-8,.,TRBJ2-5,13,TGTGCCAGCAGCTCTACCCAAACGCAGACCCAGTACTTC,CASSSTQTQTQYF
many,TRBV11-3,TRBD2,TRBJ2-1,16,TGTGCCAGCAGCCCGGGGACTAGCGGGAGTCACGATGAGCAGTTCTTC,CASSPGTSGSHDEQFF
.,TRBV20-1,.,TRBJ2-7,11,TGCAGTGCTAGACCCGCTAAAGAGCAGTACTTC,CSARPAKEQYF
many,TRBV12-3/TRBV12-4,TRBD1,TRBJ1-2,15,TGTGCTTTGGGACAGGGGGCGCATTCCCGCCATGGCTACACCTTC,CALGQGAHSRHGYTF
.,TRBV20-1,TRBD1,TRBJ1-1,15,TGCAGTGCTAGAGAGCGGACAGGCGGCCCCAATAATGCTTTCTTT,CSARERTGGPNNAFF
.,TRBV18,TRBD1,TRBJ1-1,14,TGTGCCAGCTCACCGGGACAGCAATTCACTGAAGCTTTCTTT,CASSPGQQFTEAFF
.,TRBV7-9,.,TRBJ2-7,13,TGTGCCAGCAGCATTAGCTCCACCTACGAGCAGTACTTC,CASSISSTYEQYF
.,TRBV11-3,.,TRBJ2-1,15,TGTGCCAACAGCTACGGAGGGATATCCTACAATGAGCGGTTCTTC,CANSYGGISYNERFF
.,TRBV10-1,.,TRBJ2-2,15,TGCGCCAGCAGTCCCGGGTATCGGGTCGGCGGGGAGCTGTTTTTT,CASSPGYRVGGELFF
many,TRBV12-5,TRBD1,TRBJ1-1,14,TGTGCTAGTGGTTTGGACAGGGGGGCCGATGAAGCTTTCTTT,CASGLDRGADEAFF
many,TRBV7-9,TRBD2,TRBJ2-7,14,TGTGCCAGCAGCTGGGGGACTAGCTCTCACGAGCAGTACTTC,CASSWGTSSHEQYF
many,TRBV2,TRBD1,TRBJ1-5,12,TGTGCCAGCAGTGACAGGGGGCGTACCCAGCATTTT,CASSDRGRTQHF
.,TRBV2,TRBD1,TRBJ2-2,18,TGTGCCAGCAGTGTTTGGGACAGAAAAGGCATGGGCACCGGGGAGCTGTTTTTT,CASSVWDRKGMGTGELFF
many,TRBV6-1,.,TRBJ2-2,15,TGTGCCAGCACCCCTGCCGTGGTCGGAACCGGGGAGCTGTTTTTT,CASTPAVVGTGELFF
.,TRBV28,.,TRBJ2-3,14,TGTGCCAGCAGTTTACCGGGGGCACACTATACGCAGTATTTT,CASSLPGAHYTQYF